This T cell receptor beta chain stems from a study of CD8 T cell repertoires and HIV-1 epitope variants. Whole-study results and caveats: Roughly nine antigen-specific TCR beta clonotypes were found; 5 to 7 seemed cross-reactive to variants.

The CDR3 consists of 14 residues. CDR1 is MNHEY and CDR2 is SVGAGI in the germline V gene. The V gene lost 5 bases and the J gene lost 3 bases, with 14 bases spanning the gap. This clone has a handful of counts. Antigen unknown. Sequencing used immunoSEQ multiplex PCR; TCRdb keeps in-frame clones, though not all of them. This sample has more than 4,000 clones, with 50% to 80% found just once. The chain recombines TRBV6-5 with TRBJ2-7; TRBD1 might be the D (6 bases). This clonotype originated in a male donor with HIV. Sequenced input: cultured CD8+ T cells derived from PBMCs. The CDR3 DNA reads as TGTGCCAGCAGTGCTCGGGACAACGGCTACGAGCAGTACTTC. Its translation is CASSARDNGYEQYF.